This entry features one TCR beta chain sequence. The CDR3 sequence is 16 residues long. The germline V and J ends were trimmed by 5 bases and 1 base, with 15 bases remaining between them. Germline CDR1 reads SGHTA; CDR2 reads FQGNSA. Authors' analysis steps: Amplification of reference gene primers provided the estimated nucleated cell counts. Profiling relied on immunoSEQ multiplex PCR, and the TCRdb table lists in-frame clones only, not all of them. From that table come the V and J calls and clone size; the DNA was used to work out D and trimming. The sample carries around 200,000 clones, approximately 85% recorded once. This record belongs to a study of blood T cell repertoires in COVID-19. Study context: Both acute and convalescent COVID-19 samples were obtained from the United States, Italy and Spain. Sample material is recorded as cDNA or gDNA derived from T cells, B-cell-depleted T cells, or PBMCs.

The sequencing sample was made of peripheral blood. This chain links TRBV7-2 with TRBJ1-5, with a possible D match to TRBD1 (5 bases). This TCR came from a man aged 60 to 69 with acute or convalescent COVID-19. CDR3 residues: CASSPGGVRSNQPQHF. CDR3 coding DNA: TGTGCCAGCAGCCCAGGAGGGGTTAGGAGCAATCAGCCCCAGCATTTT.